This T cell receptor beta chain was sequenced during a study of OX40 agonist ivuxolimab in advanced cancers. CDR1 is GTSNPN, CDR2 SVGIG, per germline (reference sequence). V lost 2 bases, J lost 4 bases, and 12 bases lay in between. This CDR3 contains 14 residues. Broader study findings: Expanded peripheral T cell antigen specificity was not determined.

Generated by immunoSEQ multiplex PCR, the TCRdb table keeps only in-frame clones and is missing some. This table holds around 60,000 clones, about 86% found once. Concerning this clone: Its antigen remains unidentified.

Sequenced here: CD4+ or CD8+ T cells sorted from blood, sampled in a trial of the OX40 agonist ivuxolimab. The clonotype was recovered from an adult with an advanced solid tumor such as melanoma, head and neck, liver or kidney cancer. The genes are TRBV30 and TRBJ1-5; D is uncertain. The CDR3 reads CAWSIGPINQPQHF. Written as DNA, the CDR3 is TGTGCCTGGAGTATAGGACCGATAAATCAGCCCCAGCATTTT.